The entry that follows covers one T cell receptor beta chain sequence. The data originate from a study of control samples from healthy donors and cancer patients. Assay: immunoSEQ multiplex PCR; the TCRdb copy retains only in-frame clones and omits some. The data hold tens of thousands of clones, with roughly 83% observed a single time. Looked up from germline, CDR1 is SQVTM and CDR2 is ANQGSEA. There are 15 residues in the CDR3. J gave up 2 bases and V 6 bases, and 4 bases lay outside the gene matches. The V gene is TRBV29-1, the J gene TRBJ2-2; 12 nucleotides agree with TRBD1. This receptor was obtained from a man in his 70s with lung cancer. The sample comprised PBMCs. The DNA for the CDR3 is TGCAGCGTCGTGGGACAGGGGGCTAACACCGGGGAGCTGTTTTTT. Protein product: CSVVGQGANTGELFF.